Here is one T cell receptor (beta chain) with its context. This entry is derived from a study of blood T cell repertoires in COVID-19. Overall study context: Sources were T cells, B-cell-depleted T cells, or PBMCs; the material itself was cDNA or gDNA.

The CDR3 loop spans 15 amino acids. Trimming removed 1 base from V and 0 bases from J, with 9 bases in between. Germline-derived CDR1 and CDR2 are SGHTA and FQGNSA. Some clones are missing from TCRdb's copy, which holds only in-frame ones; the method was immunoSEQ multiplex PCR. The sample includes around 130,000 clones, 82% of them seen just once. V gene TRBV7-2 combines with J gene TRBJ1-1; D gene unclear. The clonotype was recovered from a woman aged 70-85 years with acute or convalescent COVID-19. The source material was peripheral blood. The CDR3: CASSLDGVMNTEAFF. Here the CDR3 DNA reads TGTGCCAGCAGCTTAGACGGAGTAATGAACACTGAAGCTTTCTTT.